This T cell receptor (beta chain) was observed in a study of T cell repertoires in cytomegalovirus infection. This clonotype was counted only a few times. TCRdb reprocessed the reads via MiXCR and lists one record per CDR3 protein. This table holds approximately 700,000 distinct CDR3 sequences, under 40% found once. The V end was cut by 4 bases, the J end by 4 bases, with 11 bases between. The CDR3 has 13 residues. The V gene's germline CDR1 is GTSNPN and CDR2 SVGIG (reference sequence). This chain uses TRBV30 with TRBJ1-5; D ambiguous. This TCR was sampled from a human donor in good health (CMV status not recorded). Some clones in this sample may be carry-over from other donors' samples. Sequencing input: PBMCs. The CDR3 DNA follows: TGTGCCTGGACACCCCAGGTGAATCAGCCCCAGCATTTT. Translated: CAWTPQVNQPQHF.